In its sample, the clone carrying this TCR beta chain was seen a few times. The germline V and J ends were trimmed by 0 bases and 0 bases, with 6 bases remaining between them. There are 14 residues in the CDR3. Germline V gene sequence: CDR1 MNHEY, CDR2 SVGAGI. This record comes from a study of TIL therapy for anti-PD-1-resistant metastatic lung cancer. This was the immunoSEQ v3 assay. Assay used: immunoSEQ multiplex PCR; TCRdb lists only in-frame clones, some missing. The sample lists about 95,000 clones; about 71% were seen once. As for time point: pre-treatment sample, taken before nivolumab and TIL therapy. Most excised metastases sampled were pleural nodules or supraclavicular lymph nodes.

This specimen consisted of tumor tissue, obtained at baseline. The chain employs TRBV6-5 and TRBJ2-7, with unresolved D. This clonotype was sampled from a person between 25 and 80 years old with non-small cell lung cancer. In DNA, the CDR3 is TGTGCCAGCAGTTACTCTTGGGACTCCTACGAGCAGTACTTC. Protein sequence: CASSYSWDSYEQYF.